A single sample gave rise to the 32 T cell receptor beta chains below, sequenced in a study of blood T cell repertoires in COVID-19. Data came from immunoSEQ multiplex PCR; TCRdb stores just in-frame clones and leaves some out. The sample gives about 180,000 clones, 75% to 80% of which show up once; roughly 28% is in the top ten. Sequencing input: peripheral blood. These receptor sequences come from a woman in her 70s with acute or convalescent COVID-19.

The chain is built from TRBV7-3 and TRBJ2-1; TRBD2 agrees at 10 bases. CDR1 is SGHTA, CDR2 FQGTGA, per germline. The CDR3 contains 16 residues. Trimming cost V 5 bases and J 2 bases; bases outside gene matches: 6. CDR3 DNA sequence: TGTGCCAGCAGCGATGATCTAGCGGGGGCCTACAATGAGCAGTTCTTC. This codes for CASSDDLAGAYNEQFF.

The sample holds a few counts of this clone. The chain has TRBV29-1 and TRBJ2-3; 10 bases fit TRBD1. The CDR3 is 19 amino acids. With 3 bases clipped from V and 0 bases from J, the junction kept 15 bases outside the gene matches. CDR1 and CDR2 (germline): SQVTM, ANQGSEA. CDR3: CSVEGRTGGVLSSTDTQYF. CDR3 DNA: TGCAGCGTTGAGGGCCGGACAGGGGGGGTATTGTCTAGCACAGATACGCAGTATTTT.

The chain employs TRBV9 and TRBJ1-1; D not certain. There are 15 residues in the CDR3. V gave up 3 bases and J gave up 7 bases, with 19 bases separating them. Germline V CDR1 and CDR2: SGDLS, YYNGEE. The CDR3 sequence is CASSDREPSVCEAFF. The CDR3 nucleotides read TGTGCCAGCAGCGATCGAGAACCGTCGGTGTGTGAAGCTTTCTTT.

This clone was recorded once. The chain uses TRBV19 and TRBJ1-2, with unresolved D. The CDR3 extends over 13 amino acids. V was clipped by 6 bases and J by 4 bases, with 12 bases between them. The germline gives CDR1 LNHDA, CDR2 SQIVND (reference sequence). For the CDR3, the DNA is TGTGCCAGTAGCCTAATAGCGGCCTATGGCTACACCTTC. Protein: CASSLIAAYGYTF. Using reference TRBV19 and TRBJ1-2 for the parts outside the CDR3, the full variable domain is DGGITQSPKYLFRKEGQNVTLSCEQNLNHDAMYWYRQDPGQGLRLIYYSQIVNDFQKGDIAEGYSVSREKKESFPLTVTSAQKNPTAFYLCASSLIAAYGYTFGSGTRLTVV.

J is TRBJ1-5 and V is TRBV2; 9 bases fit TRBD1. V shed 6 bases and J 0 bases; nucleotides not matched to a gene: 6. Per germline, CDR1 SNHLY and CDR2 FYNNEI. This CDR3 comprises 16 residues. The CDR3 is CASRGVGQGSNQPQHF. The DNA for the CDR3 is TGTGCCAGCAGAGGCGTGGGACAGGGTAGCAATCAGCCCCAGCATTTT.

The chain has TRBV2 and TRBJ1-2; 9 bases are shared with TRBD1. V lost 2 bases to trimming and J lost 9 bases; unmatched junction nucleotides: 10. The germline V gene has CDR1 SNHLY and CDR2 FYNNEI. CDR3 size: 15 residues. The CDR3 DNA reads TGTGCCAGCAGTGAATCCGGGACAGGGAGCAGTAGCTACACCTTC. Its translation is CASSESGTGSSSYTF.

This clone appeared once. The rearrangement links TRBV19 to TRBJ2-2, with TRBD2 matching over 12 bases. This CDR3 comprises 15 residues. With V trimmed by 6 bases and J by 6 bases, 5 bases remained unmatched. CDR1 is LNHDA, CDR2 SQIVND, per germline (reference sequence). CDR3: CASSETSGSPGELFF. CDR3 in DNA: TGTGCCAGTAGCGAGACTAGCGGGAGCCCCGGGGAGCTGTTTTTT.

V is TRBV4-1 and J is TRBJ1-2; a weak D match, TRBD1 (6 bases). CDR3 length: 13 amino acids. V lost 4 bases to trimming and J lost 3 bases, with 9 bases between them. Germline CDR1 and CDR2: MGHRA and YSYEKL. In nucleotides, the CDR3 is TGCGCCAGCAGCCCCAGGACAGACTATGGCTACACCTTC. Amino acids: CASSPRTDYGYTF.

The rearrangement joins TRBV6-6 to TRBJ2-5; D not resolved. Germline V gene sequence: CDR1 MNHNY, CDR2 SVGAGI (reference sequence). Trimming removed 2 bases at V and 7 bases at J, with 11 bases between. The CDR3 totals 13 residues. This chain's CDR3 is CASSYGGDGTQYF. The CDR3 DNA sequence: TGTGCCAGCAGTTACGGCGGCGACGGGACCCAGTACTTC.

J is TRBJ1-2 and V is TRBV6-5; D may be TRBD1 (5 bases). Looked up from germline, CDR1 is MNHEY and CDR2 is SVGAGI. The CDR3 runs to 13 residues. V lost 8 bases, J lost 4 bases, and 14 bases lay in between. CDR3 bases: TGTGCCAGCGGGATTTATGGGGCCTATGGCTACACCTTC. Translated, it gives CASGIYGAYGYTF.

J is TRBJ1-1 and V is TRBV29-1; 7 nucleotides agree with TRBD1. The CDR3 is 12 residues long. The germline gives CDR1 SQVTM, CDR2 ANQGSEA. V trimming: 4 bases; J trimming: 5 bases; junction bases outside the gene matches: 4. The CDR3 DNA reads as TGCAGCGTTGGACAGGGAGGTACTGAAGCTTTCTTT. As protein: CSVGQGGTEAFF.

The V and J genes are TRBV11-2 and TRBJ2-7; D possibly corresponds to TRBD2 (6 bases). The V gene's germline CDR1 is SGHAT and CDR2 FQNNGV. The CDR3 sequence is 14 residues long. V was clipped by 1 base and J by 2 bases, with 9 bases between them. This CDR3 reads CASSLGGITYEQYF. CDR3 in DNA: TGTGCCAGCAGCTTAGGCGGGATCACCTACGAGCAGTACTTC.

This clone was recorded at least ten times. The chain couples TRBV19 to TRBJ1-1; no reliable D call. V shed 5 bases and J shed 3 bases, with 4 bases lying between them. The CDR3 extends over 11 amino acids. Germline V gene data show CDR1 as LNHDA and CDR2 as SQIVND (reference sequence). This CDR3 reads CASSLDTEAFF. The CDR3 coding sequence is TGTGCCAGTAGTCTTGACACTGAAGCTTTCTTT.

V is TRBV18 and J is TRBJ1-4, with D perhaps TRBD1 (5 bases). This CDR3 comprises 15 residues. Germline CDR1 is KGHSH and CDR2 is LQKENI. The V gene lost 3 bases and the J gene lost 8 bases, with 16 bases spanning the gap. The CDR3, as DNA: TGTGCCAGCTCACCGAGAAGGGGTTTTGGCGAAAAACTGTTTTTT. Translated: CASSPRRGFGEKLFF.

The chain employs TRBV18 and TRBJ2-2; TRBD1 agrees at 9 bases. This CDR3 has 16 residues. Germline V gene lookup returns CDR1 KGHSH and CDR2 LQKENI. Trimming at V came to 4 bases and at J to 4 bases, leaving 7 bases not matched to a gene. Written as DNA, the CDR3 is TGTGCCAGCTCACAACGGGGACAGGGTGCCACCGGGGAGCTGTTTTTT. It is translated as CASSQRGQGATGELFF.

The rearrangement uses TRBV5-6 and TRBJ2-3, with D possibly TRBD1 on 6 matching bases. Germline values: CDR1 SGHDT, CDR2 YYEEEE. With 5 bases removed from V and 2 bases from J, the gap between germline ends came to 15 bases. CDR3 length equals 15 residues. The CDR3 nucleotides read TGTGCCAGCAGTTTGACAGGCCTGAACACAGATACGCAGTATTTT. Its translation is CASSLTGLNTDTQYF.

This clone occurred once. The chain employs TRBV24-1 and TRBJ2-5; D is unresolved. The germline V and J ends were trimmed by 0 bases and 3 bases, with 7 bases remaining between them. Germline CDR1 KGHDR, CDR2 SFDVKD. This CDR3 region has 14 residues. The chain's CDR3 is CATSDLEHEETQYF. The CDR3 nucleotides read TGTGCCACCAGTGATTTGGAACACGAAGAGACCCAGTACTTC.

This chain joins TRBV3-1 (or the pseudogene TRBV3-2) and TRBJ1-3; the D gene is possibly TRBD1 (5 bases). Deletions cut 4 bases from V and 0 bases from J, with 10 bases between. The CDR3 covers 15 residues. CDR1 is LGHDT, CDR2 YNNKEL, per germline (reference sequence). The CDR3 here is CASSRQLLSGNTIYF. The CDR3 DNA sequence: TGTGCCAGCAGCCGACAGTTACTCTCTGGAAACACCATATATTTT.

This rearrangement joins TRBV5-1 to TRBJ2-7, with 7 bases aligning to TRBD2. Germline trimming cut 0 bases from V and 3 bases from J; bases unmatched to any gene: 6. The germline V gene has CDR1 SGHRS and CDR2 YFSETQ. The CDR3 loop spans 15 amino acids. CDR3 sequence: CASSLAGGSNYEQYF. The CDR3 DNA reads TGCGCCAGCAGCTTGGCCGGGGGGTCTAACTACGAGCAGTACTTC.

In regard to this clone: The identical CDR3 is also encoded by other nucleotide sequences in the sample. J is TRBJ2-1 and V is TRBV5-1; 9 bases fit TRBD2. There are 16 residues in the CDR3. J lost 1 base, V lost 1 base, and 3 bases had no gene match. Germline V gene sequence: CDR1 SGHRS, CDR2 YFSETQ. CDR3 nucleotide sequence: TGCGCCAGCAGCTTGCAGAGCGGGGGGTCCTACAATGAGCAGTTCTTC. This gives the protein CASSLQSGGSYNEQFF.

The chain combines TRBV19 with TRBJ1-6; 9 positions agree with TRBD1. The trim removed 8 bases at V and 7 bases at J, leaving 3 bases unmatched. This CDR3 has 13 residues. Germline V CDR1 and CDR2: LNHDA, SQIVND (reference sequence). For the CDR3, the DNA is TGTGCCAGTGGACAGGGGCCCAATTCACCCCTCCACTTT. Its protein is CASGQGPNSPLHF.

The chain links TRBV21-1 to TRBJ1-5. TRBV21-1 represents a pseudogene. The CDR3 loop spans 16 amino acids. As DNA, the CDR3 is TGTGCCAGCACCCCGACACGGACTTCCAAGGATCAGCCCCAGCATTTT. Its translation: CASTPTRTSKDQPQHF.

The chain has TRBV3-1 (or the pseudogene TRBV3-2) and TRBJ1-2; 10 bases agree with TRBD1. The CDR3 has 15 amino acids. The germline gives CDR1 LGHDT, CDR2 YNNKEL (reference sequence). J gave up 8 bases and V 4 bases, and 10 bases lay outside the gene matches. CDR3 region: CASSPLGTGVSGYTF. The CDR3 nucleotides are TGTGCCAGCAGCCCTCTTGGGACAGGGGTATCCGGCTACACCTTC.

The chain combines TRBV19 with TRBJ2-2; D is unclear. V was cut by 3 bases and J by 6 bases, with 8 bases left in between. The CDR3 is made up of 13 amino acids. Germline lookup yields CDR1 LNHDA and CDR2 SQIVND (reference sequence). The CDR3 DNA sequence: TGTGCCAGTAGTATTGCACGGGCCGGGGAGCTGTTTTTT. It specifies CASSIARAGELFF.

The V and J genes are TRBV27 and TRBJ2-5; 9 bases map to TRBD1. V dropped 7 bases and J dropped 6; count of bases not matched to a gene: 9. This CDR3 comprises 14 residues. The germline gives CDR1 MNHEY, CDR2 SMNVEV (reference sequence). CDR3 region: CASTPDRGGKTQYF. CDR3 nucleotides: TGTGCCAGCACCCCGGACAGGGGCGGGAAGACCCAGTACTTC.

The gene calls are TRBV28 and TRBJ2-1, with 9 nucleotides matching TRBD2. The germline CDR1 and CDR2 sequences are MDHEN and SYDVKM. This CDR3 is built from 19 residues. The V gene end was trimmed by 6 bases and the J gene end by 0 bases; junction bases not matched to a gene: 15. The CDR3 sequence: CASSPEFGTSLSSYNEQFF. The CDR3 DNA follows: TGTGCCAGCAGCCCGGAATTCGGGACTAGCCTAAGCTCCTACAATGAGCAGTTCTTC.

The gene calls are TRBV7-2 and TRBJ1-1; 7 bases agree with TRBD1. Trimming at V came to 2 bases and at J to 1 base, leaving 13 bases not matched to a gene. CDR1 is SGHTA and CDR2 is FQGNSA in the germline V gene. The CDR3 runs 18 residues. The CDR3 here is CASSLMGAGGGSNTEAFF. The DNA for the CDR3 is TGTGCCAGCAGCTTAATGGGGGCAGGGGGTGGTTCGAACACTGAAGCTTTCTTT.

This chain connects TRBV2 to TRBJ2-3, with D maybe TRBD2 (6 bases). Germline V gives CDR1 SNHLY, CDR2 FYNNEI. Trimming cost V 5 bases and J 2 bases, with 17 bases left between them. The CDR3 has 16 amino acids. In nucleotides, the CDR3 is TGTGCCAGCAGTCGGGACGGCGGGGCCTTCACAGATACGCAGTATTTT. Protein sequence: CASSRDGGAFTDTQYF.

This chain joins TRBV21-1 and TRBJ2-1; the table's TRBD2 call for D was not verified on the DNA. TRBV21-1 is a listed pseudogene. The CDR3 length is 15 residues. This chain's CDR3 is CASFRTSGSYNEQFF. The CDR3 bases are TGTGCCAGCTTCCGGACTAGCGGGAGCTACAATGAGCAGTTCTTC.

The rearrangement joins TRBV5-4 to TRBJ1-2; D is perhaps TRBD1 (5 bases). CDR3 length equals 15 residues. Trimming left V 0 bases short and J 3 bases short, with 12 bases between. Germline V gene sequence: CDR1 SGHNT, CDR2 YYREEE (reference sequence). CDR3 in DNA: TGTGCCAGCAGCTTGGCGGGGGTGACCCACTATGGCTACACCTTC. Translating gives CASSLAGVTHYGYTF.

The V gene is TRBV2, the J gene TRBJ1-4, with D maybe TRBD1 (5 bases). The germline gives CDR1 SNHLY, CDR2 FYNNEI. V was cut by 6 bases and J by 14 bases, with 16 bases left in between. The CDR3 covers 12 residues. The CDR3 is CASRSWVRGLFF. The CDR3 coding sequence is TGTGCCAGCAGGAGCTGGGTTAGGGGCCTGTTTTTT.

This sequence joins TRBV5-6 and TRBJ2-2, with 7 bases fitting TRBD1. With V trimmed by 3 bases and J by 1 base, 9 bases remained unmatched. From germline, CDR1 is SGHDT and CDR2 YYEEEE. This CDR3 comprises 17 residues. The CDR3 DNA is TGTGCCAGCAGCTATTTCTTAGGACAGGTGAACACCGGGGAGCTGTTTTTT. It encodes CASSYFLGQVNTGELFF.